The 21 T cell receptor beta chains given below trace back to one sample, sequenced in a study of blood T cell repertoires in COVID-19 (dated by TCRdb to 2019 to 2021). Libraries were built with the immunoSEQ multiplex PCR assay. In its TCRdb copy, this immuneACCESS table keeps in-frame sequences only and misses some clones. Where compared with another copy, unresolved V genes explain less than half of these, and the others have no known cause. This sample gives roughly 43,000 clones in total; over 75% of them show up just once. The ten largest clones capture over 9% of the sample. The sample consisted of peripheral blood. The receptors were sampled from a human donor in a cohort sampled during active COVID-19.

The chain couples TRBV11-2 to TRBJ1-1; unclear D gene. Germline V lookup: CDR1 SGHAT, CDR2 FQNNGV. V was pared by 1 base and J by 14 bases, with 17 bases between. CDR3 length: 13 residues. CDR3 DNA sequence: TGTGCCAGCAGCTTAGGATTTAGTCAGGTGGGCTTCTTT. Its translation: CASSLGFSQVGFF.

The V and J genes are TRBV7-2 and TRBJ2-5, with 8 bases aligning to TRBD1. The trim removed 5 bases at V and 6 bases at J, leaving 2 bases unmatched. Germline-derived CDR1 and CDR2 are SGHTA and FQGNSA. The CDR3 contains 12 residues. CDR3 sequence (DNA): TGTGCCAGCAGCCGGGACAGGAAGACCCAGTACTTC. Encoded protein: CASSRDRKTQYF.

CDR3 region: CASSLSGVGNTEAFF. The CDR3 nucleotides are TGCGCCAGCAGCTTGTCGGGGGTCGGGAACACTGAAGCTTTCTTT. This chain connects TRBV5-1 to TRBJ1-1, with a tentative D call TRBD1 (5 bases). Germline V gene lookup returns CDR1 SGHRS and CDR2 YFSETQ. Trimming removed 1 base from V and 1 base from J, with 11 bases in between. This CDR3 is built from 15 residues.

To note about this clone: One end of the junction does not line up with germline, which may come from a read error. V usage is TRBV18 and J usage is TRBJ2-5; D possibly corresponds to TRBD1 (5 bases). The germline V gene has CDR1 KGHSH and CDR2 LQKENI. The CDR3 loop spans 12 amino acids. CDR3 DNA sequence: TGTGCCAGCTCCCCACAGGAGTGGACCCAGTACTTC. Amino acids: CASSPQEWTQYF.

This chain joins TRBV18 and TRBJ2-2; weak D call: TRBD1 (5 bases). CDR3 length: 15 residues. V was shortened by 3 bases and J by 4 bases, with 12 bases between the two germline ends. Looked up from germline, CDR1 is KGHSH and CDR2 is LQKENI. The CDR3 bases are TGTGCCAGCTCACCCCAGGGTGGGGCCACCGGGGAGCTGTTTTTT. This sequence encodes CASSPQGGATGELFF.

For the CDR3, the DNA is TGTGCCAGCAGCTGGGGGTCGGGGGGCTACGAGCAGTACTTC. Its protein product is CASSWGSGGYEQYF. J is TRBJ2-7 and V is TRBV5-6; TRBD2 agrees at 7 bases. The V and J ends lost 3 bases and 3 bases, in that order; junction bases with no gene match: 6. The germline V gene encodes CDR1 SGHDT and CDR2 YYEEEE. The length of the CDR3 is 14 residues.

The CDR3 DNA sequence: TGCGCCAGCATGCGGGGGGGCCTCCTAAATAACTATGGCTACACCTTC. Translating it yields CASMRGGLLNNYGYTF. This chain joins TRBV10-1 and TRBJ1-2, with a tentative D call TRBD1 (6 bases). The V and J ends lost 7 bases and 1 base respectively, with 19 bases between them. This CDR3 has 16 amino acids. CDR1 WNHNN and CDR2 SYGVQD come from the germline V gene (reference sequence).

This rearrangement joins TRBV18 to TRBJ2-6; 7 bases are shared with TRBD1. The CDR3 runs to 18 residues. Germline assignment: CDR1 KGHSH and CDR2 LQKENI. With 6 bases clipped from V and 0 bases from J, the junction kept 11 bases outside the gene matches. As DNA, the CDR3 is TGTGCCAGCTCCCCTTGGGACAGTCCTTTCTCTGGGGCCAACGTCCTGACTTTC. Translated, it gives CASSPWDSPFSGANVLTF. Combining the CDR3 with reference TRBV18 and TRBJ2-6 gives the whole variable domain NAGVMQNPRHLVRRRGQEARLRCSPMKGHSHVYWYRQLPEEGLKFMVYLQKENIIDESGMPKERFSAEFPKEGPSILRIQQVVRGDSAAYFCASSPWDSPFSGANVLTFGAGSRLTVL.

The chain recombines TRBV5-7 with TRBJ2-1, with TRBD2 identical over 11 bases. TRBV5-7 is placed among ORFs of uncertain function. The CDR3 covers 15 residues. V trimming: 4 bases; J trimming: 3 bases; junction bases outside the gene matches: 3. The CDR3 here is CASSLAGGGYNEQFF. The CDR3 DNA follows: TGTGCCAGCAGCCTAGCGGGGGGAGGCTACAATGAGCAGTTCTTC.

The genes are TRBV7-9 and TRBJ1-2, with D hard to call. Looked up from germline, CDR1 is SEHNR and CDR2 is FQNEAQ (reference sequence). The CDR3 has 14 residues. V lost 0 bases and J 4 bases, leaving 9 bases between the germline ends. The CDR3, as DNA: TGTGCCAGCAGCTTAGCCCTTACTCCCTATGGCTACACCTTC. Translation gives CASSLALTPYGYTF.

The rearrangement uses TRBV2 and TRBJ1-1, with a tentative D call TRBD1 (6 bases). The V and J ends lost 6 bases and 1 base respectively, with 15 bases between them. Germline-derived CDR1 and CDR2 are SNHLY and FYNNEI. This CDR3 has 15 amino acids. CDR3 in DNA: TGTGCCAGCAGCGACGAGAGGGGGGGGAACACTGAAGCTTTCTTT. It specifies CASSDERGGNTEAFF.

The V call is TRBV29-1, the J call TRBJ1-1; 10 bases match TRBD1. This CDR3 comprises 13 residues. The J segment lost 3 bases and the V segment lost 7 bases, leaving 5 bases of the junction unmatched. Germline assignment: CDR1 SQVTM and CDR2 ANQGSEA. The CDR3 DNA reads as TGCAGCGCTGGGACAGGGGTAGACACTGAAGCTTTCTTT. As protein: CSAGTGVDTEAFF.

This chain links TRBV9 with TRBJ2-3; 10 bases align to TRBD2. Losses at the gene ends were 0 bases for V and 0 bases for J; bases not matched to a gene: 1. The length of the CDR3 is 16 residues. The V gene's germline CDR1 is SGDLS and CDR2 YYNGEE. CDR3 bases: TGTGCCAGCAGCGTAGGGACTAGCGGAAGCACAGATACGCAGTATTTT. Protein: CASSVGTSGSTDTQYF.

The CDR3 DNA reads TGTGCCAGCTCACCATACCTCCCCGGACAGGGAGGGAGCAAACTGTTTTTT. Its translation: CASSPYLPGQGGSKLFF. This chain links TRBV18 with TRBJ1-4; 8 bases match TRBD1. The CDR3 contains 17 residues. J gave up 11 bases and V 2 bases, and 16 bases lay outside the gene matches. Germline V gene lookup returns CDR1 KGHSH and CDR2 LQKENI.

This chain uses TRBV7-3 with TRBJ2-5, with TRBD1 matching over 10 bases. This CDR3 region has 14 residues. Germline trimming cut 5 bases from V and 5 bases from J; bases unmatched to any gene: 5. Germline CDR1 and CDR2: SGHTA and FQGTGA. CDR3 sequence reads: CASSATGGGETQYF. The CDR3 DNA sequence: TGTGCCAGCAGCGCGACAGGGGGCGGGGAGACCCAGTACTTC. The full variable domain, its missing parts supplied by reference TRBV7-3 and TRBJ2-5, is GAGVSQTPSNKVTEKGKYVELRCDPISGHTALYWYRQSLGQGPEFLIYFQGTGAADDSGLPNDRFFAVRPEGSVSTLKIQRTERGDSAVYLCASSATGGGETQYFGPGTRLLVL.

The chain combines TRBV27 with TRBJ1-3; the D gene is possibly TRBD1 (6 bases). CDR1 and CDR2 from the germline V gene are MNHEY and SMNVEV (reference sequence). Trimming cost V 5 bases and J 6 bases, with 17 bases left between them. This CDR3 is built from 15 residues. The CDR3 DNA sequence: TGTGCCAGCAGTCTTACAGGGTACGGGGCAAACACCATATATTTT. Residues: CASSLTGYGANTIYF.

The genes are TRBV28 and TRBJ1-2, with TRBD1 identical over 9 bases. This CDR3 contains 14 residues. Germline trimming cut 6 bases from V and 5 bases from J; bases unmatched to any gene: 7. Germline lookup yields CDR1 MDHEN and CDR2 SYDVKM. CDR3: CASRPGQGSYGYTF. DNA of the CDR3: TGTGCCAGCAGGCCGGGACAGGGATCTTATGGCTACACCTTC.

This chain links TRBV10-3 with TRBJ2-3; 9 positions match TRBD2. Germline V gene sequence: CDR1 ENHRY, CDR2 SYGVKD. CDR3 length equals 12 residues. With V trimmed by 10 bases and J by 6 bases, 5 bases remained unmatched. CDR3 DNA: TGTGCCAGTGCGGGGGGGAGCGATACGCAGTATTTT. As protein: CASAGGSDTQYF.

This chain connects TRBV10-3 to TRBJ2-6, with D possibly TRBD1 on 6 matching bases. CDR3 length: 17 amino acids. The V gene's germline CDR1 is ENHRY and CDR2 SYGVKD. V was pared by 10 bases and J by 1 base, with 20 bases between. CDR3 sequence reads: CATTPGHGGSGANVLTF. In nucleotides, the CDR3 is TGTGCCACAACTCCGGGACATGGCGGATCTGGGGCCAACGTCCTGACTTTC.

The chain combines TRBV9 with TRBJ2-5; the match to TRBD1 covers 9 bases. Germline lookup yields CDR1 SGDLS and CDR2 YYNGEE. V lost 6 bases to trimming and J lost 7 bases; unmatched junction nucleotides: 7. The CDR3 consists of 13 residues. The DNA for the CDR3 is TGTGCCAGCACCCTACAGGGGGCTGGGACCCAGTACTTC. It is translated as CASTLQGAGTQYF.

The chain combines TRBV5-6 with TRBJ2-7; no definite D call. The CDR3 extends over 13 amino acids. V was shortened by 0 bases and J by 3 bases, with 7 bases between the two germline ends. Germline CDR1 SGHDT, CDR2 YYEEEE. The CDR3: CASSLGRSYEQYF. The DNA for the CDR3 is TGTGCCAGCAGCTTGGGACGGAGCTACGAGCAGTACTTC.